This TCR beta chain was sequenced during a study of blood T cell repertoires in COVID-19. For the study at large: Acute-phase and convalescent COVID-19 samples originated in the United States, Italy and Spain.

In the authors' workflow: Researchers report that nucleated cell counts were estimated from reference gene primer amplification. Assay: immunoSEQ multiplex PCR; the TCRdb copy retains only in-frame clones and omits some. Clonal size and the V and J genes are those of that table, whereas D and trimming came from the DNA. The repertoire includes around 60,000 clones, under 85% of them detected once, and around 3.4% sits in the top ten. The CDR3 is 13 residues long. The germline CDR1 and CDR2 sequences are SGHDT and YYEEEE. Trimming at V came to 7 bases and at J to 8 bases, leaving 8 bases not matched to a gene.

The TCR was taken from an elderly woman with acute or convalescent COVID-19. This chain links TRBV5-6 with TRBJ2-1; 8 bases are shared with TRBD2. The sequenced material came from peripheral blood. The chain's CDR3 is CASDGGVGHEQFF. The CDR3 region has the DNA TGTGCCAGCGACGGGGGGGTCGGTCATGAGCAGTTCTTC.